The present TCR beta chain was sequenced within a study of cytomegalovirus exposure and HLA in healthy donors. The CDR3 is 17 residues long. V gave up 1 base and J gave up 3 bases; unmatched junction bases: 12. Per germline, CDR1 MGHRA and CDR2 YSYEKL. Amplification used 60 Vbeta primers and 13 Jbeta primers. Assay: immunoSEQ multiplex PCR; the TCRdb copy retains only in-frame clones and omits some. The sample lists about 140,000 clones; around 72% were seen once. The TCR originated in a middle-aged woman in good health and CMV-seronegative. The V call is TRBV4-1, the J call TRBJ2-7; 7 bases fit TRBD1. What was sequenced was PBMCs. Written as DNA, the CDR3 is TGCGCCAGCAGCCAAGTTTTTGAGACAGGGTATATCTACGAGCAGTACTTC. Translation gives CASSQVFETGYIYEQYF.